This T cell receptor beta chain was identified in a study of CD8+ T cells in alopecia areata. The V end lost 4 bases, the J end lost 2 bases, and 20 bases lay between the germline ends. Germline lookup yields CDR1 SGHVS and CDR2 FQNEAQ. The CDR3 consists of 17 residues. cDNA reverse transcribed from extracted RNA served as the sequencing template. Sequencing used immunoSEQ multiplex PCR; TCRdb keeps in-frame clones, though not all of them. Among 190,000 or so clones, around 60% were seen once, and the ten largest hold roughly 12%. The sample holds one count of this clone. Its antigen is not identified. Treatment of the sample: oral pan-JAK inhibitor, 5-10 mg twice daily. Study-wide results and caveats: Clonality in lesional scalp, especially alopecia totalis/universalis, exceeded that of normal scalp.

The chain is built from TRBV7-8 and TRBJ1-1; no clear D. This receptor was taken from a human donor with alopecia areata. The specimen was CD8+ T cells sorted from blood, collected at week 24, from a patient treated with tofacitinib. As DNA, the CDR3 is TGTGCCAGCAGCTACTCCTCGGCTTGGGCATTCAACACTGAAGCTTTCTTT. Translation: CASSYSSAWAFNTEAFF.